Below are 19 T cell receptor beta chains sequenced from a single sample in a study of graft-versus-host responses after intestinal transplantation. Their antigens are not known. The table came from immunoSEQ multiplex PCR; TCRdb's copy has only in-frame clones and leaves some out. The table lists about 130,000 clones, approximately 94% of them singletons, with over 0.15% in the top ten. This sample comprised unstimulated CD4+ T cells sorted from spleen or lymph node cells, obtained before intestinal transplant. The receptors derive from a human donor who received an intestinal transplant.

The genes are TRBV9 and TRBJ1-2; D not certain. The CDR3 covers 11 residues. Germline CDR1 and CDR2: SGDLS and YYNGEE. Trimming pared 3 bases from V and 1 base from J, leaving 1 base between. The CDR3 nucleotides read TGTGCCAGCAGCGATAACTATGGCTACACCTTC. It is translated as CASSDNYGYTF. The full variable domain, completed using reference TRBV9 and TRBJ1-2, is DSGVTQTPKHLITATGQRVTLRCSPRSGDLSVYWYQQSLDQGLQFLIQYYNGEERAKGNILERFSAQQFPDLHSELNLSSLELGDSALYFCASSDNYGYTFGSGTRLTVV.

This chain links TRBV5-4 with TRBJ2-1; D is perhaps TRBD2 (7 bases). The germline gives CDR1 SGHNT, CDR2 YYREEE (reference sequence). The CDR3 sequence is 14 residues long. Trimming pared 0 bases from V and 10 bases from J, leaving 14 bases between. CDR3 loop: CASSLVGGAWEQFF. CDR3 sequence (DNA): TGTGCCAGCAGCTTGGTTGGGGGGGCGTGGGAGCAGTTCTTC.

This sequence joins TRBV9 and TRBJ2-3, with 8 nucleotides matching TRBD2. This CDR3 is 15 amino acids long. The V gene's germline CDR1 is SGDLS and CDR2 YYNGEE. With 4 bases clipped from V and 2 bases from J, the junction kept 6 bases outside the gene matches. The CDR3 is CASSRAGEVTDTQYF. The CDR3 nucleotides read TGTGCCAGCAGCCGAGCGGGGGAAGTCACAGATACGCAGTATTTT.

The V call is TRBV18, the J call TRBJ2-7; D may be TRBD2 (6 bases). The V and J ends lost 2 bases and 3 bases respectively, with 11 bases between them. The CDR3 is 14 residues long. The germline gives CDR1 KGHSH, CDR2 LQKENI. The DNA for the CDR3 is TGTGCCAGCTCACCAAGGGACTCCTACTACGAGCAGTACTTC. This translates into CASSPRDSYYEQYF.

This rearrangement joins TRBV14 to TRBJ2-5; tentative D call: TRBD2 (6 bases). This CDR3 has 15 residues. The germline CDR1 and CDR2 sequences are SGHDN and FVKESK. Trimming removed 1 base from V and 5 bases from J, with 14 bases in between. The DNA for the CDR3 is TGTGCCAGCAGCCAAGGACTAGGGCCTAGGGAGACCCAGTACTTC. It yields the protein CASSQGLGPRETQYF.

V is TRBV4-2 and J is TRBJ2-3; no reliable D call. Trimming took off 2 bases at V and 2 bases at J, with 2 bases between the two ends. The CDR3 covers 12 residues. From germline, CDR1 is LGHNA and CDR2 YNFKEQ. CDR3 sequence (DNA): TGTGCCAGCAGCCAATACACAGATACGCAGTATTTT. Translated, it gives CASSQYTDTQYF.

The CDR3 nucleotides are TGTGCCTGGAGTGAAGGGATCAGAAATTCACCCCTCCACTTT. It specifies CAWSEGIRNSPLHF. The gene calls are TRBV30 and TRBJ1-6; D is uncertain. The CDR3 spans 14 residues. Trimming took off 1 base at V and 7 bases at J, with 11 bases between the two ends. Germline lookup yields CDR1 GTSNPN and CDR2 SVGIG (reference sequence).

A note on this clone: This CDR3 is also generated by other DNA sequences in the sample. This CDR3 is CASSIRGNQPQHF. In DNA, the CDR3 is TGTGCCAGTAGTATAAGGGGGAATCAGCCCCAGCATTTT. V gene TRBV19 combines with J gene TRBJ1-5; tentative D call: TRBD1 (6 bases). The ends were cut back, 2 bases at V and 4 bases at J, with 6 bases in the middle. The CDR3 contains 13 residues. CDR1 and CDR2 (germline): LNHDA, SQIVND (reference sequence).

The CDR3 protein is CASSRGGMDQPQHF. CDR3 DNA: TGTGCCAGCAGTCGGGGGGGGATGGATCAGCCCCAGCATTTT. The chain employs TRBV7-9 and TRBJ1-5, with D perhaps matching TRBD1 (5 bases). V was shortened by 6 bases and J by 5 bases, with 14 bases between the two germline ends. Per the germline V gene, CDR1 is SEHNR and CDR2 is FQNEAQ (reference sequence). The CDR3 spans 14 residues.

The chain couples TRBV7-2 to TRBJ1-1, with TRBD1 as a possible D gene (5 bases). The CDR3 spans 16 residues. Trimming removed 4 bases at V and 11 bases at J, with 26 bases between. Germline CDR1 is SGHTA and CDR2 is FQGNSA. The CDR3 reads CASSYRVTDTAGRAFF. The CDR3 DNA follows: TGTGCCAGCAGCTATAGGGTGACAGACACCGCGGGTAGGGCTTTCTTT.

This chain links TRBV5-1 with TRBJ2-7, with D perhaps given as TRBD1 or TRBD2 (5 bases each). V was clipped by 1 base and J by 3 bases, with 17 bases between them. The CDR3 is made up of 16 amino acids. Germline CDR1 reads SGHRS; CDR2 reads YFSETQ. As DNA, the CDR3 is TGCGCCAGCAGCTTGAATTCGGGGAGTCAGGGCTACGAGCAGTACTTC. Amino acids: CASSLNSGSQGYEQYF.

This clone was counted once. The CDR3 sequence is CASSVGTVPTSTDTQYF. CDR3 coding DNA: TGTGCCAGCAGTGTTGGGACAGTTCCTACTAGCACAGATACGCAGTATTTT. The rearrangement joins TRBV25-1 to TRBJ2-3; TRBD1 aligns across 7 bases. CDR3 length equals 17 residues. Germline CDR1 and CDR2: MGHDK and SYGVNS. V shed 4 bases, J shed 0 bases, and the junction held 10 bases outside the gene matches.

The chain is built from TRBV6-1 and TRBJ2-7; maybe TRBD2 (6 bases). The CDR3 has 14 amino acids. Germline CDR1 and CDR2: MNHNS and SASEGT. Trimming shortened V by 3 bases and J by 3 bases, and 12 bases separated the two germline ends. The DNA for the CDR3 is TGTGCCAGCAGTGACGGAGGAGGGGACTACGAGCAGTACTTC. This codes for CASSDGGGDYEQYF.

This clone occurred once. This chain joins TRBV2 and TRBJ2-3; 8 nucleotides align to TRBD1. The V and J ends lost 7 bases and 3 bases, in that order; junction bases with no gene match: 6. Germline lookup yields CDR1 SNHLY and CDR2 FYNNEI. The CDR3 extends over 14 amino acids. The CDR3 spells CASNDRDRTDTQYF. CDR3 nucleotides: TGTGCCAGCAATGACAGGGACAGGACAGATACGCAGTATTTT.

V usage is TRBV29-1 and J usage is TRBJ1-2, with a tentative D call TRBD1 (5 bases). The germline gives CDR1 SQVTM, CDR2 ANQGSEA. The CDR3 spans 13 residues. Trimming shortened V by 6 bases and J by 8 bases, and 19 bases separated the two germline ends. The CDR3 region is CSVGGGLLRGYTF. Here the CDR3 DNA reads TGCAGCGTGGGGGGAGGACTATTGAGGGGCTACACCTTC.

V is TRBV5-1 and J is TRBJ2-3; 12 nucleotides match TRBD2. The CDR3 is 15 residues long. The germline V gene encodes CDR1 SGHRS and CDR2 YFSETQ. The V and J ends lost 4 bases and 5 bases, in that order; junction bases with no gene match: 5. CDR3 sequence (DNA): TGCGCCAGCAGCAACCGGACTAGCGGGGTAGATACGCAGTATTTT. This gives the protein CASSNRTSGVDTQYF. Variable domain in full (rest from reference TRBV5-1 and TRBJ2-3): KAGVTQTPRYLIKTRGQQVTLSCSPISGHRSVSWYQQTPGQGLQFLFEYFSETQRNKGNFPGRFSGRQFSNSRSEMNVSTLELGDSALYLCASSNRTSGVDTQYFGPGTRLTVL.

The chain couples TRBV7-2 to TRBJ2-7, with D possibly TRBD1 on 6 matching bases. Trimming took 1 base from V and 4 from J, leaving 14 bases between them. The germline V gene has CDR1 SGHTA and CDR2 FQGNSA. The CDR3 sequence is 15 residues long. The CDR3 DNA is TGTGCCAGCAGCTTAGAATGGGGGCTAAATTACGAGCAGTACTTC. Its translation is CASSLEWGLNYEQYF.

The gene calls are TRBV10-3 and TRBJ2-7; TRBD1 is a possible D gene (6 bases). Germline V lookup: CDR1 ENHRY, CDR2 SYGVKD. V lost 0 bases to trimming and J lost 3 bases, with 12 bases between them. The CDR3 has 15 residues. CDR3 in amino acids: CAISESLGHRYEQYF. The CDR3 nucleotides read TGTGCCATCAGTGAGTCGCTGGGACACCGCTACGAGCAGTACTTC.

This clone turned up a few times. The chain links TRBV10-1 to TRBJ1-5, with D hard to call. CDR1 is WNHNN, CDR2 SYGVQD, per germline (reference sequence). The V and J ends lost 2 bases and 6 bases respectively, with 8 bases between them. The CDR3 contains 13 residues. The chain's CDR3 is CASSEGVLQPQHF. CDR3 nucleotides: TGCGCCAGCAGTGAGGGAGTACTTCAGCCCCAGCATTTT.